Each of the 23 T cell receptor beta chains below was sequenced from the same sample in a study of PD-1 blockade in classical Hodgkin lymphoma. Time point: newly diagnosed, previously untreated cHL patient sample. The repertoire was sequenced with immunoSEQ multiplex PCR; TCRdb's copy has only in-frame clones and lacks some. The data show approximately 45,000 clones, with approximately 91% seen just once and nearly 5% held by the top ten. The sequencing input was peripheral blood mononuclear cells (PBMCs). These receptors were collected from a human donor with classical Hodgkin lymphoma.

As concerns this clone: The junction departs from the called germline gene at one end, perhaps through a read error. This same CDR3 is encoded by further DNA sequences in the sample. V gene TRBV10-3 combines with J gene TRBJ1-1; D perhaps matches TRBD1 (6 bases). Germline V lookup: CDR1 ENHRY, CDR2 SYGVKD. The length of the CDR3 is 14 residues. In DNA, the CDR3 is TGTGCCATCAGTGGAAGGCAGGGGAACACTGAAGCCTTCTTT. This sequence encodes CAISGRQGNTEAFF.

This clone appeared a single time. The rearrangement links TRBV19 to TRBJ2-3, with D possibly matching TRBD1 (5 bases). There are 16 residues in the CDR3. Germline V CDR1 and CDR2: LNHDA, SQIVND (reference sequence). Trimming removed 3 bases at V and 5 bases at J, with 18 bases between. The DNA for the CDR3 is TGTGCCAGTAGTATCCCTCACAGGTCTTCGGGAGATACGCAGTATTTT. Its protein is CASSIPHRSSGDTQYF.

V gene TRBV11-3 combines with J gene TRBJ2-1; 7 nucleotides line up with TRBD2. Germline CDR1 and CDR2: SGHNT and YENEEA. V dropped 4 bases and J dropped 2; count of bases not matched to a gene: 5. The CDR3 has 15 residues. CDR3 amino acids: CASSSMAGAYNEQFF. The CDR3 DNA reads TGTGCCAGCAGCTCCATGGCGGGAGCCTACAATGAGCAGTTCTTC. The full variable domain, rest sourced from reference TRBV11-3 and TRBJ2-1, is EAGVVQSPRYKIIEKKQPVAFWCNPISGHNTLYWYLQNLGQGPELLIRYENEEAVDDSQLPKDRFSAERLKGVDSTLKIQPAELGDSAVYLCASSSMAGAYNEQFFGPGTRLTVL.

This chain links TRBV5-4 with TRBJ1-3; D remains unclear. V lost 0 bases and J 4 bases, leaving 5 bases between the germline ends. CDR1 is SGHNT, CDR2 YYREEE, per germline (reference sequence). The CDR3 is made up of 13 amino acids. The CDR3 DNA sequence: TGTGCCAGCAGCTTGGACCGAGGAAACACCATATATTTT. It is translated as CASSLDRGNTIYF. The whole variable domain, filled in from reference TRBV5-4 and TRBJ1-3, reads ETGVTQSPTHLIKTRGQQVTLRCSSQSGHNTVSWYQQALGQGPQFIFQYYREEENGRGNFPPRFSGLQFPNYSSELNVNALELDDSALYLCASSLDRGNTIYFGEGSWLTVV.

The rearrangement links TRBV7-9 to TRBJ1-5, with D perhaps TRBD1 (6 bases). Germline-derived CDR1 and CDR2 are SEHNR and FQNEAQ (reference sequence). Between the trimmed V and J ends, which lost 3 bases and 4 bases, there was a span of 13 bases. The CDR3 has 15 residues. CDR3 sequence reads: CASSLGRQGNQPQHF. In DNA form, the CDR3 reads TGTGCCAGCAGCTTGGGGCGGCAGGGGAATCAGCCCCAGCATTTT. The full variable domain, completed using reference TRBV7-9 and TRBJ1-5, is DTGVSQNPRHKITKRGQNVTFRCDPISEHNRLYWYRQTLGQGPEFLTYFQNEAQLEKSRLLSDRFSAERPKGSFSTLEIQRTEQGDSAMYLCASSLGRQGNQPQHFGDGTRLSIL.

The chain combines TRBV11-3 with TRBJ2-1, with 9 bases that match TRBD1. CDR1 is SGHNT and CDR2 is YENEEA in the germline V gene. Trimming removed 4 bases from V and 7 bases from J; junction bases left unmatched: 11. This CDR3 region has 16 residues. The CDR3 reads CASSSLSRDRDNEQFF. Here the CDR3 DNA reads TGTGCCAGCAGCTCACTTTCCCGGGACAGGGATAATGAGCAGTTCTTC. Based on the CDR3 plus reference TRBV11-3 and TRBJ2-1, the full variable domain is EAGVVQSPRYKIIEKKQPVAFWCNPISGHNTLYWYLQNLGQGPELLIRYENEEAVDDSQLPKDRFSAERLKGVDSTLKIQPAELGDSAVYLCASSSLSRDRDNEQFFGPGTRLTVL.

The chain is built from TRBV29-1 and TRBJ2-5, with TRBD2 identical over 11 bases. This CDR3 spans 16 amino acids. V lost 4 bases to trimming and J lost 2 bases; unmatched junction nucleotides: 9. CDR1 and CDR2 (germline): SQVTM, ANQGSEA. CDR3 DNA: TGCAGCGTTGTTTTGACTAGCGGGATTCCACAAGAGACCCAGTACTTC. It codes for CSVVLTSGIPQETQYF.

This rearrangement joins TRBV9 to TRBJ1-1, with 7 bases matching TRBD1. The CDR3 sequence is 15 residues long. CDR1 is SGDLS and CDR2 is YYNGEE in the germline V gene. Germline trimming cut 4 bases from V and 2 bases from J; bases unmatched to any gene: 8. DNA of the CDR3: TGTGCCAGCAGCTCGGGACAGCTCACAAACACTGAAGCTTTCTTT. This codes for CASSSGQLTNTEAFF. Combining the CDR3 with reference TRBV9 and TRBJ1-1 gives the whole variable domain DSGVTQTPKHLITATGQRVTLRCSPRSGDLSVYWYQQSLDQGLQFLIQYYNGEERAKGNILERFSAQQFPDLHSELNLSSLELGDSALYFCASSSGQLTNTEAFFGQGTRLTVV.

The rearrangement uses TRBV10-3 and TRBJ2-1, with D possibly being TRBD1 (6 bases). With 6 bases removed from V and 8 bases from J, the gap between germline ends came to 14 bases. The germline V gene has CDR1 ENHRY and CDR2 SYGVKD. There are 13 residues in the CDR3. CDR3 DNA: TGTGCCATCAGGCCCCCCAGGGGCCATGAGCAGTTCTTC. Its protein is CAIRPPRGHEQFF.

The chain is built from TRBV28 and TRBJ2-4, with 8 bases fitting TRBD2. V gave up 2 bases and J gave up 6 bases; unmatched junction bases: 3. This CDR3 is built from 14 residues. Germline CDR1 reads MDHEN; CDR2 reads SYDVKM. The CDR3 DNA reads TGTGCCAGCAGTTTACTAGCGGGTTTAAACATTCAGTACTTC. Translated: CASSLLAGLNIQYF.

The chain links TRBV20-1 to TRBJ1-1; no clear D. The germline V gene has CDR1 DFQATT and CDR2 SNEGSKA (reference sequence). The CDR3 is made up of 11 amino acids. Deletions cut 6 bases from V and 5 bases from J, with 10 bases between. CDR3 sequence reads: CSAVPITEAFF. The CDR3 DNA sequence: TGCAGTGCGGTTCCGATAACTGAAGCTTTCTTT.

The table lists this clone with a count of one. The gene calls are TRBV6-1 and TRBJ1-2; 11 positions agree with TRBD1. Losses at the gene ends were 6 bases for V and 0 bases for J; bases not matched to a gene: 3. The CDR3 covers 15 residues. Germline-derived CDR1 and CDR2 are MNHNS and SASEGT. The DNA of the CDR3 is TGTGCCAGCAGCGGGGGACAGGGGGCTAACTATGGCTACACCTTC. It codes for CASSGGQGANYGYTF.

This clone was seen just once. The J gene is TRBJ2-2, the V gene TRBV13; unclear D gene. V dropped 3 bases and J dropped 6 bases, with 5 bases sitting between them. Germline V gives CDR1 PRHDT, CDR2 FYEKMQ (reference sequence). The CDR3 contains 12 residues. The CDR3 DNA follows: TGTGCCAGCAGCTTGGCGCCCGGGGAGCTGTTTTTT. Translation: CASSLAPGELFF.

CDR3 DNA sequence: TGTGCCAGCAGCTTTTCCGGACGCACAGATACGCAGTATTTT. Residues: CASSFSGRTDTQYF. The chain joins TRBV7-3 to TRBJ2-3; D gene uncertain. The ends were cut back, 3 bases at V and 1 base at J, with 8 bases in the middle. The CDR3 extends over 14 amino acids. Germline V gives CDR1 SGHTA, CDR2 FQGTGA.

The CDR3 DNA sequence: TGTGCCAGCAGGGTTAACAGGGGGAACACTGAAGCTTTCTTT. It encodes CASRVNRGNTEAFF. This chain connects TRBV7-8 to TRBJ1-1; 7 positions agree with TRBD1. J gave up 1 base and V 6 bases, and 5 bases lay outside the gene matches. Germline V CDR1 and CDR2: SGHVS, FQNEAQ. This CDR3 comprises 14 residues. The whole variable domain, filled in from reference TRBV7-8 and TRBJ1-1, reads GAGVSQSPRYKVAKRGQDVALRCDPISGHVSLFWYQQALGQGPEFLTYFQNEAQLDKSGLPSDRFFAERPEGSVSTLKIQRTQQEDSAVYLCASRVNRGNTEAFFGQGTRLTVV.

This clone turned up a few times. The chain recombines TRBV5-1 with TRBJ2-1; 8 positions agree with TRBD1. From germline, CDR1 is SGHRS and CDR2 YFSETQ. V shed 3 bases and J 8 bases; nucleotides not matched to a gene: 7. This CDR3 contains 14 residues. The CDR3 nucleotides read TGCGCCAGCAGCTCGGGACAGGCAACCGATGAGCAGTTCTTC. Its translation: CASSSGQATDEQFF.

The chain combines TRBV4-1 with TRBJ1-5; D not certain. The CDR3 is 15 amino acids. Trimming cost V 0 bases and J 2 bases, with 8 bases left between them. Germline-derived CDR1 and CDR2 are MGHRA and YSYEKL. The CDR3 loop reads CASSQDGIGNQPQHF. CDR3 bases: TGCGCCAGCAGCCAAGATGGGATAGGCAATCAGCCCCAGCATTTT.

This chain joins TRBV28 and TRBJ2-1, with 7 nucleotides matching TRBD2. Germline V gene sequence: CDR1 MDHEN, CDR2 SYDVKM. The length of the CDR3 is 16 residues. V shed 4 bases, J shed 2 bases, and the junction held 8 bases outside the gene matches. In DNA, the CDR3 is TGTGCCAGCAGTTGGCATACTAGCGATCCCTACAATGAGCAGTTCTTC. Translating it yields CASSWHTSDPYNEQFF.

The chain carries TRBV19 and TRBJ1-2; a possible D gene is TRBD1 (6 bases). CDR3 length: 18 amino acids. With 0 bases removed from V and 8 bases from J, the gap between germline ends came to 25 bases. CDR1 and CDR2 (germline): LNHDA, SQIVND (reference sequence). In DNA, the CDR3 is TGTGCCAGTAGTATAGACCCTCCCCTTGCACAGGGAGGTCGAGGCTACACCTTC. Its protein product is CASSIDPPLAQGGRGYTF.

The chain has TRBV4-1 and TRBJ1-1; D unclear. The CDR3 consists of 15 residues. CDR1 is MGHRA, CDR2 YSYEKL, per germline. V dropped 1 base and J dropped 6 bases, with 15 bases sitting between them. The CDR3 DNA reads as TGCGCCAGCAGCCAAGTCCGTAAGGGAGAGCCTGAAGCTTTCTTT. It specifies CASSQVRKGEPEAFF.

The V gene is TRBV4-1, the J gene TRBJ1-5, with 10 positions matching TRBD1. Germline V gene data show CDR1 as MGHRA and CDR2 as YSYEKL. Losses at the gene ends were 1 base for V and 9 bases for J; bases not matched to a gene: 12. The CDR3 extends over 17 amino acids. The CDR3 region has the DNA TGCGCCAGCAGCCAAGTCGGCGCCGGGACAGGGGACGCGCCCCAGCATTTT. Its translation is CASSQVGAGTGDAPQHF.

This rearrangement joins TRBV5-1 to TRBJ2-1, with TRBD2 identical over 7 bases. Germline V CDR1 and CDR2: SGHRS, YFSETQ. The CDR3 is 12 residues long. V lost 4 bases, J lost 9 bases, and 4 bases stayed unmatched. The CDR3 spells CASSHERGEQFF. Written as DNA, the CDR3 is TGCGCCAGCAGCCATGAGCGGGGTGAGCAGTTCTTC.

The chain has TRBV11-3 and TRBJ2-5; no definite D call. CDR3 length equals 14 residues. V dropped 3 bases and J dropped 0 bases, with 8 bases sitting between them. In germline, CDR1 is SGHNT, CDR2 YENEEA. The CDR3 DNA follows: TGTGCCAGCAGCTTCTACAGCAACCAAGAGACCCAGTACTTC. The encoded protein is CASSFYSNQETQYF.